This TCR beta chain comes out of a study of T-cell reconstitution after alpha-beta-depleted transplantation in children. With 6 bases removed from V and 2 bases from J, the gap between germline ends came to 14 bases. The CDR3 loop spans 15 amino acids. CDR1 SGHTA and CDR2 FQGTGA come from the germline V gene. For TCRbeta, the library was prepared with unique molecular identifiers. TCRdb analysed the PCR reads with MiXCR anew, one entry per CDR3 protein. The table shows 180,000 or so distinct CDR3 sequences, with just under 6.5% occurring only once. This clonotype was seen repeatedly, ten times or more. The antigen remains unidentified. Findings and caveats of the study: About two months after transplant, alpha-beta T cells reportedly came from several hundred expanded graft clones. The study traced high day-60 TCRbeta diversity in some patients to surviving recipient T cells and thymic progenitors. T-cell numbers and diversity one year post-transplant derived largely from freshly generated T cells.

This specimen consisted of PBMCs, obtained before TCRalphabeta/CD19-depleted stem cell transplant. The clonotype originates from a girl less than two years old with combined immunodeficiency, due to receive a stem cell transplant. The rearrangement links TRBV7-3 to TRBJ2-1, with D possibly TRBD2 on 5 matching bases. CDR3 loop: CASRSDYNPYNEQFF. As DNA, the CDR3 is TGTGCCAGCAGATCCGACTATAACCCCTACAATGAGCAGTTCTTC.